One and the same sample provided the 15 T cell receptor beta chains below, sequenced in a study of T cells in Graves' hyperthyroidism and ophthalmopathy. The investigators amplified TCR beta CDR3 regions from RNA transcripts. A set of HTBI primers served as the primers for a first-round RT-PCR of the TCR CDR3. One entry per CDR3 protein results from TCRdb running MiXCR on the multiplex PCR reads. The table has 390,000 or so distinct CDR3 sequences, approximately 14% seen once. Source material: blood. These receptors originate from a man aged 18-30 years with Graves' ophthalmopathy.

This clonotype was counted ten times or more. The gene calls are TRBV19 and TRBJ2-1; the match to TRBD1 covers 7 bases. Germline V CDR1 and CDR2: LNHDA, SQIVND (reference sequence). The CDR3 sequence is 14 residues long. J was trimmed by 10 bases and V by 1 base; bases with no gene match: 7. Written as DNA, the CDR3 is TGTGCCAGTAGTATAGGACAGGGTTTGGGAGAGCAGTTCTTC. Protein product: CASSIGQGLGEQFF.

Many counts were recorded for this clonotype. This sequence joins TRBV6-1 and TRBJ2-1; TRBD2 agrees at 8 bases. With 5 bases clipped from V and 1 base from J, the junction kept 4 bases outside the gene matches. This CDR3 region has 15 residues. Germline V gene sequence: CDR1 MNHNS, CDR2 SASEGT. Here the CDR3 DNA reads TGTGCCAGCAGTTTCACTAGCGGTTCCTACAATGAGCAGTTCTTC. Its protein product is CASSFTSGSYNEQFF.

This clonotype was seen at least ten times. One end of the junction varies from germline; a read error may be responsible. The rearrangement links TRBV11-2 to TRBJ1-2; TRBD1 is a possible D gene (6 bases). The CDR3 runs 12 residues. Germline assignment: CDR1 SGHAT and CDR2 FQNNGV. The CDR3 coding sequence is TGTGCCGGCAGCTTATCAGGGGCCGGCTACACCTTC. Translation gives CAGSLSGAGYTF.

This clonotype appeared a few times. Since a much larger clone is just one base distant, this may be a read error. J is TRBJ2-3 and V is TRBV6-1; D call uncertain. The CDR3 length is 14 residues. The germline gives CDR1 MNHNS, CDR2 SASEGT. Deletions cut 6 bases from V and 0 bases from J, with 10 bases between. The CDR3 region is CASSNEQSTDTQYF. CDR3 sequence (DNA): TGTGCCAGCAGCAACGAACAGAGCACAGATACGCAGTATTTT.

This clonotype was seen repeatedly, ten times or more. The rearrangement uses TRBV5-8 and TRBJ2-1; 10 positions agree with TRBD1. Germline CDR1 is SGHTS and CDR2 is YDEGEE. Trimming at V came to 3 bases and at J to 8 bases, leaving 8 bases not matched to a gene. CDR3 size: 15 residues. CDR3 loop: CASSWGGTGVDEQFF. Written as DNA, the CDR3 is TGTGCCAGCAGCTGGGGTGGGACAGGGGTCGATGAGCAGTTCTTC.

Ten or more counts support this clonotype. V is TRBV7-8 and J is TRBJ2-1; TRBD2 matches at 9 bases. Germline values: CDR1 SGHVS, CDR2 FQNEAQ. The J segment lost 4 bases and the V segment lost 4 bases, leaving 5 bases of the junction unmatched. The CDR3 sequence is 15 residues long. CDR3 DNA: TGTGCCAGCAGCTCCCGACTAGCGGAGTACAATGAGCAGTTCTTC. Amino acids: CASSSRLAEYNEQFF.

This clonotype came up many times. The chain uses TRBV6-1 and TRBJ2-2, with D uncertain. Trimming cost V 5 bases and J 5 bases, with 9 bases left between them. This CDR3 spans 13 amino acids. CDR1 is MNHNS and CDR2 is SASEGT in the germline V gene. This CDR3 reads CASSSGVTGELFF. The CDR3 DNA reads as TGTGCCAGCAGTTCGGGTGTTACCGGGGAGCTGTTTTTT.

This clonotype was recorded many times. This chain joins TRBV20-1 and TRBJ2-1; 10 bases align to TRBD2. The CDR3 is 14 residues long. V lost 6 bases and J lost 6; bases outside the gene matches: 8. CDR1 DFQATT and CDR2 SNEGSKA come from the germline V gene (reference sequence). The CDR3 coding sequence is TGCAGTGCCACGCGGACTAGCGGAGTCAATGAGCAGTTCTTC. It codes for CSATRTSGVNEQFF.

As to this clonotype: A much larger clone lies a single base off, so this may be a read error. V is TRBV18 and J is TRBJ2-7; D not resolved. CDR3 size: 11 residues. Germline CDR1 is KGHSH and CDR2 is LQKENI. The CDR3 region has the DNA TGTGCCAGCTCAAGTGTATCCGAGCGGTACTTC. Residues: CASSSVSERYF.

CDR3 loop: CASSQGRNGVSYEQYF. The CDR3 DNA follows: TGCGCCAGCAGCCAAGGACGAAACGGGGTCTCCTACGAGCAGTACTTC. The chain couples TRBV4-1 to TRBJ2-7, with D perhaps matching TRBD2 (5 bases). The CDR3 loop spans 16 amino acids. V gave up 1 base and J gave up 0 bases, with 13 bases separating them. Germline CDR1 reads MGHRA; CDR2 reads YSYEKL.

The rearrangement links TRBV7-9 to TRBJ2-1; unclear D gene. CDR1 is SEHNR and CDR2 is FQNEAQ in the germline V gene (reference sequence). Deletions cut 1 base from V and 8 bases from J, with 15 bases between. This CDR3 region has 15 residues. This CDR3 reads CASSLVRLESDEQFF. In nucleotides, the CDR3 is TGTGCCAGCAGCTTAGTGCGTCTAGAGAGTGATGAGCAGTTCTTC.

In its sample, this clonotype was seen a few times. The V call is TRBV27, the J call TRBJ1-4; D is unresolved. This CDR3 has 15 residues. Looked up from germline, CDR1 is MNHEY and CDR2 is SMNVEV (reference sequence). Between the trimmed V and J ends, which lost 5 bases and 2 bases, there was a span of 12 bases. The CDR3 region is CASSRERGTNEKLFF. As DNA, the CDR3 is TGTGCCAGCAGTAGGGAGCGGGGTACTAATGAAAAACTGTTTTTT.

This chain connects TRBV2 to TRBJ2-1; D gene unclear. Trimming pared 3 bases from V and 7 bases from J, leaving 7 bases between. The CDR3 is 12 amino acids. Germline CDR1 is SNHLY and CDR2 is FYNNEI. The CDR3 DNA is TGTGCCAGCAGTGATAACGATAATGAGCAGTTCTTC. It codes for CASSDNDNEQFF. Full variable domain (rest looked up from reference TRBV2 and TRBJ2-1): EPEVTQTPSHQVTQMGQEVILRCVPISNHLYFYWYRQILGQKVEFLVSFYNNEISEKSEIFDDQFSVERPDGSNFTLKIRSTKLEDSAMYFCASSDNDNEQFFGPGTRLTVL.

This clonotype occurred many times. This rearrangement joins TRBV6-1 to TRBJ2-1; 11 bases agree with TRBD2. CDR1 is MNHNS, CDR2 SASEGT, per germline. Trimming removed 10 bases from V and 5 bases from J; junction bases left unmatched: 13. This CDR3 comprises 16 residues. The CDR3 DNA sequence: TGTGCCACAGGAAGGGGGACTAGCGGAAAGAACAATGAGCAGTTCTTC. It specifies CATGRGTSGKNNEQFF.

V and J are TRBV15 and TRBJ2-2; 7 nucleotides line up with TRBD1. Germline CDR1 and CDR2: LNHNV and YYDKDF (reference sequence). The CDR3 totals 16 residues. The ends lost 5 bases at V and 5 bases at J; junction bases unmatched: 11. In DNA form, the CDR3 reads TGTGCCACCAGCGCGACAGGGTCGGTTTTGACCGGGGAGCTGTTTTTT. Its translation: CATSATGSVLTGELFF. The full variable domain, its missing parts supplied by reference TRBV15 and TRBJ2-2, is DAMVIQNPRYQVTQFGKPVTLSCSQTLNHNVMYWYQQKSSQAPKLLFHYYDKDFNNEADTPDNFQSRRPNTSFCFLDIRSPGLGDTAMYLCATSATGSVLTGELFFGEGSRLTVL.